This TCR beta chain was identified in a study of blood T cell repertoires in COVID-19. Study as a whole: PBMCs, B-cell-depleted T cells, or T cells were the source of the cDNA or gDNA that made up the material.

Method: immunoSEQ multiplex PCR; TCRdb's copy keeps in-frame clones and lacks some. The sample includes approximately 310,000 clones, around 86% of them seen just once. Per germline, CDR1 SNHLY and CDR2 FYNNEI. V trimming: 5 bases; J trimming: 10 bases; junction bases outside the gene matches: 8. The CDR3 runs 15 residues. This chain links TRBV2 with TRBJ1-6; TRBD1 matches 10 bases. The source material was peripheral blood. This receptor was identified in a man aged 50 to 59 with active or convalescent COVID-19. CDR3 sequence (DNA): TGTGCCAGCAGTTTTGACAGGGGGCGTGGATCACCCCTCCACTTT. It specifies CASSFDRGRGSPLHF.